These 2 T cell receptor beta chains were all obtained from the same sample, sequenced in a study of blood T cell repertoires in COVID-19. Produced via immunoSEQ multiplex PCR; TCRdb's table is partial and in-frame only. The sample has about 98,000 clones, roughly 80% seen once. The specimen was peripheral blood. The receptors stem from a man between 65 and 85 years old with active or convalescent COVID-19.

The J gene is TRBJ1-1, the V gene TRBV7-9; TRBD1 might be the D (5 bases). Germline CDR1 is SEHNR and CDR2 is FQNEAQ (reference sequence). The CDR3 consists of 16 residues. Trimming took 1 base from V and 1 from J, leaving 13 bases between them. CDR3 loop: CASSLGRQTGNTEAFF. The CDR3 DNA reads TGTGCCAGCAGCTTAGGTAGGCAAACAGGGAACACTGAAGCTTTCTTT.

V gene TRBV27 combines with J gene TRBJ2-7; D unclear. Germline values: CDR1 MNHEY, CDR2 SMNVEV (reference sequence). The germline V and J ends were trimmed by 5 bases and 3 bases, with 17 bases remaining between them. The length of the CDR3 is 15 residues. Here the CDR3 reads CASSPRGSSLYEQYF. In DNA, the CDR3 is TGTGCCAGCAGTCCCAGAGGCAGCAGCCTCTACGAGCAGTACTTC.